The present T cell receptor beta chain was sequenced within a study of technical replicates of blood from a few donors. Germline CDR1 LNHDA, CDR2 SQIVND (reference sequence). The CDR3 has 14 residues. V was pared by 2 bases and J by 0 bases, with 5 bases between. The assay was immunoSEQ multiplex PCR, and TCRdb's table has in-frame clones only and misses some. The sample consists of about 88,000 clones, 92% of them appearing once. The receptor was isolated from a human donor in good health. This chain joins TRBV19 and TRBJ1-5; D uncertain. Sequenced: T cells isolated from PBMCs. The CDR3 spells CASSISVSNQPQHF. The CDR3 DNA sequence: TGTGCCAGTAGTATATCGGTTAGCAATCAGCCCCAGCATTTT.